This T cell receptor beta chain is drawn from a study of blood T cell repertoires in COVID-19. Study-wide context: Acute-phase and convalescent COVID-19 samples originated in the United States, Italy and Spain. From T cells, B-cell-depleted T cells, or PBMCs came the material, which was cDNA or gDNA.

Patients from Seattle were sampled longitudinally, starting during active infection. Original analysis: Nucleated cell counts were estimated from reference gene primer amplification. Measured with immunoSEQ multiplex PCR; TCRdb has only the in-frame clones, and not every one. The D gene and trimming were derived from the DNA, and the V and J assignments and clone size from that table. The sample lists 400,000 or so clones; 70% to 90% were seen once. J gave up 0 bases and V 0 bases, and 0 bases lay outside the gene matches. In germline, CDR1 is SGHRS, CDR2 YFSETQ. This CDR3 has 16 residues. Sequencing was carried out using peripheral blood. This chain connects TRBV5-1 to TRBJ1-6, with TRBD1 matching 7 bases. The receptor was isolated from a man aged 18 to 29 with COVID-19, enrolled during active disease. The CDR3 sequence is CASSLGQGSYNSPLHF. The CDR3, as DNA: TGCGCCAGCAGCTTGGGACAGGGCTCCTATAATTCACCCCTCCACTTT. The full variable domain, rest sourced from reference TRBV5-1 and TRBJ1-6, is KAGVTQTPRYLIKTRGQQVTLSCSPISGHRSVSWYQQTPGQGLQFLFEYFSETQRNKGNFPGRFSGRQFSNSRSEMNVSTLELGDSALYLCASSLGQGSYNSPLHFGNGTRLTVT.